This TCR beta chain was retrieved from a study of blood T cell repertoires in COVID-19. Only in-frame clones appear in the TCRdb table, and some are missing; sequencing was by immunoSEQ multiplex PCR. The sample carries around 40,000 clones, around 83% recorded once. The CDR3 extends over 16 amino acids. The ends lost 5 bases at V and 6 bases at J; junction bases unmatched: 12. Germline V gene sequence: CDR1 MNHEY, CDR2 SMNVEV (reference sequence). V is TRBV27 and J is TRBJ1-3; TRBD1 agrees at 8 bases. The sequencing sample was made of peripheral blood. The TCR comes from a woman over 75 with active or convalescent COVID-19. CDR3 nucleotide sequence: TGTGCCAGCAGTCTCCGATCCGGGACAGGACTAAACACCATATATTTT. Protein: CASSLRSGTGLNTIYF.